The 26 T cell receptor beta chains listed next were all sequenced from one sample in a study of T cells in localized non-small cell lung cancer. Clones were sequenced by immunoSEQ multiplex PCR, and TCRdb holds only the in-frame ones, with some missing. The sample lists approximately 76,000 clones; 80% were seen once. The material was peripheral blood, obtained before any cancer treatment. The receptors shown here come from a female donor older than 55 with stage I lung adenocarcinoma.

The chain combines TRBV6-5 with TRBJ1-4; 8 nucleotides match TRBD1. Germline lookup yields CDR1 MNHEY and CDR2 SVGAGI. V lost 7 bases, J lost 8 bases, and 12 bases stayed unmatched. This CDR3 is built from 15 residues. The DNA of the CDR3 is TGTGCCAGCACCTCACAGGGGGGCCTTCGGGAAAAACTGTTTTTT. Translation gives CASTSQGGLREKLFF.

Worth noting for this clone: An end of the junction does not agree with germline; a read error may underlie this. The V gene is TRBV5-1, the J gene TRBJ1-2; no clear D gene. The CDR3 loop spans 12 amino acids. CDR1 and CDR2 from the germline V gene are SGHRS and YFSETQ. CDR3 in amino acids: CASSLLGYGYTF. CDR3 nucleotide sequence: TGTGCCAGCAGCTTGTTGGGCTATGGCTACACCTTC.

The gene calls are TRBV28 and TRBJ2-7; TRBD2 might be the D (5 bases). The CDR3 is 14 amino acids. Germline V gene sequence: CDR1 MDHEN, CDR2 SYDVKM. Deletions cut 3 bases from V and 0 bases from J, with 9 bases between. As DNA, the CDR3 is TGTGCCAGCAGTTTTTACGGGGACTCCTACGAGCAGTACTTC. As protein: CASSFYGDSYEQYF.

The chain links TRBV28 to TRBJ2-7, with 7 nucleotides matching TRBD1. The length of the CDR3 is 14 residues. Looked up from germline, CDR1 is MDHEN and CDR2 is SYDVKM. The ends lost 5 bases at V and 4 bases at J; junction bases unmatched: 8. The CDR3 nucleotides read TGTGCCAGCAGTCTAACGACAGGGATTTACGAGCAGTACTTC. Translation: CASSLTTGIYEQYF.

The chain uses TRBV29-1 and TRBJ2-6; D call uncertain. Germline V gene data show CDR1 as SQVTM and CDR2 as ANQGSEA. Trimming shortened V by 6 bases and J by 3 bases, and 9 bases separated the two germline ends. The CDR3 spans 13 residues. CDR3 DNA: TGCAGCGTGCCGATGGGTGGGGCCAACGTCCTGACTTTC. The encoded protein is CSVPMGGANVLTF.

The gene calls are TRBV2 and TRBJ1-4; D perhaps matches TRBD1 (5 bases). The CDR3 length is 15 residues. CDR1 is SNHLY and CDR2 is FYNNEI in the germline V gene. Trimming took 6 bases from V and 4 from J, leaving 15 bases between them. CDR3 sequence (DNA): TGTGCCAGCAGCCCCGACGGTAGGGGTAATGAAAAACTGTTTTTT. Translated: CASSPDGRGNEKLFF.

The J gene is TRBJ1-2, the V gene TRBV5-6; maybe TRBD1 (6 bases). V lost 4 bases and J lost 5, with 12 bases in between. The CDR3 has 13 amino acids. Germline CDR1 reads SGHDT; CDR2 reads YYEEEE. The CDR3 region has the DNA TGTGCCAGCAGCCCTGGGACAAGGTATGGCTACACCTTC. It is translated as CASSPGTRYGYTF.

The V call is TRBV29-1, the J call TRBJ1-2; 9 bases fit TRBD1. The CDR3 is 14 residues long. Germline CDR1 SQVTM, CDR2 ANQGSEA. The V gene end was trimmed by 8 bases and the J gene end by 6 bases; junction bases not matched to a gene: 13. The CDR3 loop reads CSIYSGTGNDGYTF. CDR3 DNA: TGCAGCATCTATTCCGGGACAGGGAACGATGGCTACACCTTC.

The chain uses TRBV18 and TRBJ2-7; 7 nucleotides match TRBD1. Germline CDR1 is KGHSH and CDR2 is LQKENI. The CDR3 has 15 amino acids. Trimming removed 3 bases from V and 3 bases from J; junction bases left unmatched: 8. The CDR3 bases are TGTGCCAGCTCACCGGAAGGGGGCGCTTACTACGAGCAGTACTTC. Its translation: CASSPEGGAYYEQYF.

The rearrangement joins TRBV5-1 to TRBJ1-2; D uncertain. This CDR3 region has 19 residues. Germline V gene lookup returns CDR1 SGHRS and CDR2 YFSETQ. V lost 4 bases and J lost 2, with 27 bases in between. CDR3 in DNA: TGCGCCAGCAGCCCCAAACAAGGCTCAACAGTCCAAGGGAACTATGGCTACACCTTC. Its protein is CASSPKQGSTVQGNYGYTF.

CDR3 sequence: CASSEVTVGVNEQFF. The DNA of the CDR3 is TGTGCCAGCAGTGAAGTAACAGTCGGGGTCAATGAGCAGTTCTTC. The chain joins TRBV2 to TRBJ2-1; D possibly corresponds to TRBD2 (5 bases). The CDR3 contains 15 residues. The V end lost 1 base, the J end lost 6 bases, and 13 bases lay between the germline ends. Per the germline V gene, CDR1 is SNHLY and CDR2 is FYNNEI. Complete variable domain (other parts from reference TRBV2 and TRBJ2-1): EPEVTQTPSHQVTQMGQEVILRCVPISNHLYFYWYRQILGQKVEFLVSFYNNEISEKSEIFDDQFSVERPDGSNFTLKIRSTKLEDSAMYFCASSEVTVGVNEQFFGPGTRLTVL.

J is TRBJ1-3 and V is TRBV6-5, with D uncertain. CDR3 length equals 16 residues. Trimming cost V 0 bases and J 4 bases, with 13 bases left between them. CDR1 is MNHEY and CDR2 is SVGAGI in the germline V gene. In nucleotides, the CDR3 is TGTGCCAGCAGTTACTCGAATCCCAGCCGGGGAAACACCATATATTTT. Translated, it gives CASSYSNPSRGNTIYF.

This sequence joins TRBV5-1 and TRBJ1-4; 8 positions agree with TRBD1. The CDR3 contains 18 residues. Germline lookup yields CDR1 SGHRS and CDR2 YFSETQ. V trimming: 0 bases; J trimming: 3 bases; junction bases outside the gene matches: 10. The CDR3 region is CASSLGQGLSASNEKLFF. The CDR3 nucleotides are TGCGCCAGCAGCTTGGGACAGGGGTTATCGGCCTCTAATGAAAAACTGTTTTTT.

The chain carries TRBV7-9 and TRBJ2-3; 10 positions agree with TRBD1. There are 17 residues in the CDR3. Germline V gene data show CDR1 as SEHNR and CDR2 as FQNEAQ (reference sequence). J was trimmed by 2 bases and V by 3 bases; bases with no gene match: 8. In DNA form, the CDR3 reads TGTGCCAGCAGCTTTGGACAGGGGGGCTATTCCACAGATACGCAGTATTTT. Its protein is CASSFGQGGYSTDTQYF.

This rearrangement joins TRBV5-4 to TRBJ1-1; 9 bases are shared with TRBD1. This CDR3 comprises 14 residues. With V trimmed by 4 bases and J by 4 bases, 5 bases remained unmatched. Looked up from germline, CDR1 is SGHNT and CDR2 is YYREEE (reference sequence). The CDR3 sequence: CASSQPGQGTEAFF. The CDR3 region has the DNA TGTGCCAGCAGCCAACCGGGACAGGGCACTGAAGCTTTCTTT.

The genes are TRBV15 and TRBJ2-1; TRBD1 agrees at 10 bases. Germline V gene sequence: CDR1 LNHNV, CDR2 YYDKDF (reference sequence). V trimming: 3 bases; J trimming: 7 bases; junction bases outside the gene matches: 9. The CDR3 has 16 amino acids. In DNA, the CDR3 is TGTGCCACCAGCAGCAACCGGGACAGGGGTTCGAATGAGCAGTTCTTC. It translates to CATSSNRDRGSNEQFF.

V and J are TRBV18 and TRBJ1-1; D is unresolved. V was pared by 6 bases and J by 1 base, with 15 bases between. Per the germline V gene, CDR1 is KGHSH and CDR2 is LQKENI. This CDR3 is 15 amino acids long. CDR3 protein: CASSRHKSPNTEAFF. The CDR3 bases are TGTGCCAGCTCGAGACACAAGTCGCCGAACACTGAAGCTTTCTTT.

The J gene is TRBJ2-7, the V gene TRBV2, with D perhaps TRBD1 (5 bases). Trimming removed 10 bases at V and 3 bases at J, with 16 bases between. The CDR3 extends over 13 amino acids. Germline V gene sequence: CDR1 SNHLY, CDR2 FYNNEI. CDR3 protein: CATTVQGNYEQYF. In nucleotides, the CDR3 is TGTGCCACGACGGTCCAGGGTAACTACGAGCAGTACTTC. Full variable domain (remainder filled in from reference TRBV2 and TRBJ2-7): EPEVTQTPSHQVTQMGQEVILRCVPISNHLYFYWYRQILGQKVEFLVSFYNNEISEKSEIFDDQFSVERPDGSNFTLKIRSTKLEDSAMYFCATTVQGNYEQYFGPGTRLTVT.

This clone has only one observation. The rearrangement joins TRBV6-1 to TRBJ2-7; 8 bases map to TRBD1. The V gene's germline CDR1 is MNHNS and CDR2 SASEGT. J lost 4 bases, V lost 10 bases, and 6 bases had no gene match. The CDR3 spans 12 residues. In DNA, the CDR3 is TGTGCCACCGACAGGGGTGGATACGAGCAGTACTTC. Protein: CATDRGGYEQYF.

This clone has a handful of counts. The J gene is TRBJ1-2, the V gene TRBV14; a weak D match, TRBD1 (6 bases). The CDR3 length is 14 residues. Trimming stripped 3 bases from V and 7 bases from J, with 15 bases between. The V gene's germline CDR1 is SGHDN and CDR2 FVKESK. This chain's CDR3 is CASSQRITGSGYTF. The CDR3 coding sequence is TGTGCCAGCAGCCAGCGCATAACAGGGAGTGGCTACACCTTC.

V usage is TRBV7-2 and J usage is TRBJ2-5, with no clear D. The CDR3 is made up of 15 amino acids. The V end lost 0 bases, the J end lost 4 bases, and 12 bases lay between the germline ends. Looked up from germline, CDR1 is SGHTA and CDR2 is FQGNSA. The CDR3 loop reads CASSLAGRHGETQYF. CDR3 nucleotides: TGTGCCAGCAGCTTAGCGGGCAGGCACGGAGAGACCCAGTACTTC. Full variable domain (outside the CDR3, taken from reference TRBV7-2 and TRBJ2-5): GAGVSQSPSNKVTEKGKDVELRCDPISGHTALYWYRQSLGQGLEFLIYFQGNSAPDKSGLPSDRFSAERTGGSVSTLTIQRTQQEDSAVYLCASSLAGRHGETQYFGPGTRLLVL.

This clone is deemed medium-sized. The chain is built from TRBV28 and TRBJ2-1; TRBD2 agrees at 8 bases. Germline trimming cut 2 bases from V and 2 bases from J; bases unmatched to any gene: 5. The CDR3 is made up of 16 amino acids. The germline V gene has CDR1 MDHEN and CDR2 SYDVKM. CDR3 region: CASSLKSGSPYNEQFF. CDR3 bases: TGTGCCAGCAGTTTAAAAAGCGGGAGCCCCTACAATGAGCAGTTCTTC.

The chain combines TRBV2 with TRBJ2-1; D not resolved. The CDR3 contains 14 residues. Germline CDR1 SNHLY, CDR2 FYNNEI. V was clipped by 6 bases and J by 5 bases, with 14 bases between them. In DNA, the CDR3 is TGTGCCAGCAGGCCCATAATACTGAACAATGAGCAGTTCTTC. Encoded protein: CASRPIILNNEQFF.

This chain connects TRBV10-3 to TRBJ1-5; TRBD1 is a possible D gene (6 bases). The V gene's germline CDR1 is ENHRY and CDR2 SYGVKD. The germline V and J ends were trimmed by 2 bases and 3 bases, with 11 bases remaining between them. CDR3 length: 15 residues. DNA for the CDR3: TGTGCCATCAGTGAGAGGGGGGGCCTCAATCAGCCCCAGCATTTT. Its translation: CAISERGGLNQPQHF.

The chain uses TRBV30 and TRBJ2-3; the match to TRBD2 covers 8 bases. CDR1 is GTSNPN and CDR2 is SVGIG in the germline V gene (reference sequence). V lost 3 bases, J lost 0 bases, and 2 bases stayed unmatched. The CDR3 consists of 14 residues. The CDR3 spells CAWRLAASTDTQYF. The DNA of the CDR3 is TGTGCCTGGAGACTAGCGGCTAGCACAGATACGCAGTATTTT.

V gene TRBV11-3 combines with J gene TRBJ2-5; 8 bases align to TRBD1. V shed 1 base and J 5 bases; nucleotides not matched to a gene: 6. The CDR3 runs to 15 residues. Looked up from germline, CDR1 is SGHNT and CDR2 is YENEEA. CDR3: CASSLATGGYETQYF. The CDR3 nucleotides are TGTGCCAGCAGCTTAGCAACAGGGGGGTACGAGACCCAGTACTTC.